This TCR beta chain appears in the sequencing data of a study of molecular identifiers for immune sequencing clone quantification. Whole-study results and caveats: Clones with over 20 RNA copies captured over 98% of effector molecules but under 1% of naive ones.

The CDR3 length is 15 residues. The germline CDR1 and CDR2 sequences are MNHEY and SMNVEV (reference sequence). V lost 4 bases, J lost 4 bases, and 8 bases stayed unmatched. Worth noting for this clonotype: Its matching antigen is unknown.

Each CDR3 protein is one row after TCRdb ran MiXCR on the PCR reads. The table shows approximately 90,000 distinct CDR3 sequences, with under 25% occurring only once. Sequenced material: naive CD8+ T cells from blood, with Jurkat cell RNA spiked in. Subset here: FACS-sorted CD8+CD4-CCR7+CD45RA+ naive T cells. The J gene is TRBJ2-5, the V gene TRBV27, with 8 bases fitting TRBD1. This sequence originates from a human donor in good health. Some libraries in this study had Jurkat cell RNA spiked in. The CDR3 region is CASSSGTGPRETQYF. Here the CDR3 DNA reads TGTGCCAGCAGTTCCGGGACAGGACCTCGAGAGACCCAGTACTTC.